Shown below are 17 T cell receptor beta chains from a single sample sequenced in a study of cytomegalovirus exposure and HLA in healthy donors. Primers for the PCR totalled 60 Vbeta and 13 Jbeta. Sequencing was performed with immunoSEQ multiplex PCR; in TCRdb, only in-frame clones are kept and a portion is missing. This sample has roughly 80,000 clones, with roughly 65% found just once. Specimen: PBMCs. The source of these receptors is a male donor in good health and CMV-seropositive.

The V gene is TRBV4-2, the J gene TRBJ2-1; D is perhaps TRBD2 (7 bases). The CDR3 spans 15 residues. Trimming pared 5 bases from V and 0 bases from J, leaving 11 bases between. Germline loops: CDR1 LGHNA, CDR2 YNFKEQ. In DNA, the CDR3 is TGTGCCAGCAGCGGCGGGGGCGACTCCTACAATGAGCAGTTCTTC. It encodes CASSGGGDSYNEQFF.

The chain has TRBV5-5 and TRBJ1-2; TRBD1 aligns across 8 bases. The CDR3 totals 14 residues. V lost 4 bases to trimming and J lost 6 bases; unmatched junction nucleotides: 8. CDR1 and CDR2 (germline): SGHKS, YYEKEE (reference sequence). The CDR3 DNA reads as TGTGCCAGCAGCCCACGGACAGGGCAGCATGGCTACACCTTC. Its protein is CASSPRTGQHGYTF.

The chain uses TRBV5-6 and TRBJ2-7, with 16 positions matching TRBD2. Trimming took 3 bases from V and 7 from J; bases not matched to a gene: 1. The CDR3 has 14 residues. Germline CDR1 and CDR2: SGHDT and YYEEEE. CDR3: CASSWGLAGGEQYF. CDR3 nucleotide sequence: TGTGCCAGCAGCTGGGGACTAGCGGGAGGGGAGCAGTACTTC.

The chain uses TRBV19 and TRBJ1-2; 9 bases are shared with TRBD1. J gave up 2 bases and V 4 bases, and 2 bases lay outside the gene matches. CDR1 is LNHDA and CDR2 is SQIVND in the germline V gene (reference sequence). The CDR3 runs to 14 residues. Here the CDR3 DNA reads TGTGCCAGTAGTACGGGACAGGGAAACTATGGCTACACCTTC. It is translated as CASSTGQGNYGYTF.

V and J are TRBV6-5 and TRBJ1-2, with TRBD1 matching 7 bases. This CDR3 spans 16 amino acids. CDR1 and CDR2 (germline): MNHEY, SVGAGI. V lost 4 bases, J lost 2 bases, and 10 bases stayed unmatched. The CDR3 loop is CASSSPLGTANYGYTF. CDR3 nucleotides: TGTGCCAGCAGTTCCCCACTCGGGACAGCGAACTATGGCTACACCTTC.

The V gene is TRBV2, the J gene TRBJ2-7; 7 bases map to TRBD1. J gave up 4 bases and V 9 bases, and 9 bases lay outside the gene matches. CDR3 size: 13 residues. Per germline, CDR1 SNHLY and CDR2 FYNNEI. CDR3 DNA sequence: TGTGCCAGAGGACAGGTAGGCGGGTACGAGCAGTACTTC. Amino acid sequence: CARGQVGGYEQYF.

The rearrangement links TRBV19 to TRBJ1-1, with TRBD1 identical over 7 bases. V lost 4 bases, J lost 1 base, and 3 bases stayed unmatched. Looked up from germline, CDR1 is LNHDA and CDR2 is SQIVND (reference sequence). This CDR3 region has 14 residues. The CDR3 protein is CASSSGTANTEAFF. The CDR3 DNA sequence: TGTGCCAGTAGTAGCGGGACAGCGAACACTGAAGCTTTCTTT.

The chain joins TRBV5-1 to TRBJ1-1; perhaps TRBD1 as D (6 bases). The CDR3 is made up of 15 amino acids. Germline V CDR1 and CDR2: SGHRS, YFSETQ. V was shortened by 4 bases and J by 0 bases, with 13 bases between the two germline ends. Written as DNA, the CDR3 is TGCGCCAGCAGCCTCTCCCGGACAGTGAACACTGAAGCTTTCTTT. It yields the protein CASSLSRTVNTEAFF.

This clone appeared once. The V call is TRBV2, the J call TRBJ2-6; D perhaps matches TRBD1 (6 bases). Germline V gives CDR1 SNHLY, CDR2 FYNNEI. With 5 bases removed from V and 2 bases from J, the gap between germline ends came to 7 bases. The CDR3 loop spans 14 amino acids. CDR3 sequence reads: CASSPGAGANVLTF. For the CDR3, the DNA is TGTGCCAGCAGTCCAGGGGCTGGGGCCAACGTCCTGACTTTC.

The rearrangement uses TRBV27 and TRBJ2-7; D may be TRBD1 (5 bases). The ends were cut back, 4 bases at V and 6 bases at J, with 10 bases in the middle. The germline V gene encodes CDR1 MNHEY and CDR2 SMNVEV (reference sequence). The CDR3 consists of 12 residues. CDR3 nucleotides: TGTGCCAGCAGTTCACCGACAGCCGAGCAGTACTTC. It codes for CASSSPTAEQYF.

In this sample, this clone turned up a few times. This chain uses TRBV6-1 with TRBJ2-1, with 7 positions matching TRBD2. The CDR3 totals 15 residues. With 3 bases clipped from V and 4 bases from J, the junction kept 6 bases outside the gene matches. The germline gives CDR1 MNHNS, CDR2 SASEGT. Here the CDR3 reads CASSDGRKLYNEQFF. The CDR3 bases are TGTGCCAGCAGTGACGGGAGGAAGTTATACAATGAGCAGTTCTTC.

J is TRBJ1-1 and V is TRBV6-6; no reliable D call. Trimming pared 0 bases from V and 3 bases from J, leaving 11 bases between. CDR3 length: 15 residues. Germline CDR1 MNHNY, CDR2 SVGAGI (reference sequence). The CDR3, as DNA: TGTGCCAGCAGTTACTCAGAGGTCGGGTACACTGAAGCTTTCTTT. Translating it yields CASSYSEVGYTEAFF.

The chain is built from TRBV29-1 and TRBJ1-1, with 7 bases aligning to TRBD1. Germline CDR1 reads SQVTM; CDR2 reads ANQGSEA. This CDR3 has 12 residues. Trimming cost V 7 bases and J 5 bases; bases outside gene matches: 7. CDR3 residues: CSARQGITEAFF. In nucleotides, the CDR3 is TGCAGCGCTAGACAGGGTATAACTGAAGCTTTCTTT.

This sequence joins TRBV19 and TRBJ2-1; 10 positions match TRBD2. The ends lost 5 bases at V and 1 base at J; junction bases unmatched: 11. The germline gives CDR1 LNHDA, CDR2 SQIVND (reference sequence). The CDR3 is made up of 18 amino acids. The CDR3 DNA sequence: TGTGCCAGTAGTTCTCTAGCGGGGGCCGGCAGGTCCTACAATGAGCAGTTCTTC. Translated, it gives CASSSLAGAGRSYNEQFF.

In its sample, this clone was seen a few times. CDR3 nucleotide sequence: TGTGCCAGCAGTTACCGAGGCAATTATTCACCCCTCCACTTT. Protein: CASSYRGNYSPLHF. V is TRBV6-5 and J is TRBJ1-6; D unclear. This CDR3 is 14 amino acids long. The ends were cut back, 2 bases at V and 8 bases at J, with 10 bases in the middle. Germline CDR1 and CDR2: MNHEY and SVGAGI.

This clone turned up a few times. This chain uses TRBV29-1 with TRBJ2-1; 10 bases are shared with TRBD1. The CDR3 contains 13 residues. Germline lookup yields CDR1 SQVTM and CDR2 ANQGSEA. Unmatched junction bases numbered 4, after V lost 7 bases and J lost 4 bases. The CDR3 here is CSADRGPYNEQFF. In DNA, the CDR3 is TGCAGCGCTGACAGGGGGCCTTACAATGAGCAGTTCTTC.

J is TRBJ1-1 and V is TRBV5-1; the D is unclear. CDR3 length equals 15 residues. V was clipped by 10 bases and J by 1 base, with 20 bases between them. Germline CDR1 SGHRS, CDR2 YFSETQ. In nucleotides, the CDR3 is TGCGCCGGCACCCCAGCTCCAGGTGGGAACACTGAAGCTTTCTTT. Translation gives CAGTPAPGGNTEAFF.